A single TCR beta chain is shown here with its context. The target antigen is unknown. The record originates from a study of blood T cells in healthy people across ages. Donors each provided ten milliliters of peripheral blood. There were at least 6 micrograms of total RNA extracted from every sample. Study-level results: The study found more naive CD4+ cells and higher diversity in long-lived than aged donors. Across the age range, TCR beta diversity per million T cells fell in a roughly linear way.

The CDR3 has 14 amino acids. The germline V gene encodes CDR1 SNHLY and CDR2 FYNNEI. Between the trimmed V and J ends, which lost 7 bases and 4 bases, there was a span of 16 bases. The second PCR ran 7 to 11 cycles with a sample-barcoded 5' primer and J-beta primers. TCRdb itself ran the 5' RACE reads through MiXCR, one entry per CDR3 protein. The table has hundreds of thousands of distinct CDR3 sequences, less than 80% seen once. This chain links TRBV2 with TRBJ1-1, with a tentative D call TRBD1 (5 bases). What was sequenced was blood. This TCR derives from a man aged 25-45 years in good health. Here the CDR3 DNA reads TGTGCCAGCACCTACGTGGGGGAGGGCACTGAAGCTTTCTTT. Its translation is CASTYVGEGTEAFF. Complete variable domain (other parts from reference TRBV2 and TRBJ1-1): EPEVTQTPSHQVTQMGQEVILRCVPISNHLYFYWYRQILGQKVEFLVSFYNNEISEKSEIFDDQFSVERPDGSNFTLKIRSTKLEDSAMYFCASTYVGEGTEAFFGQGTRLTVV.